Reported below is one TCR beta chain. This specimen belongs to a study of Tregs in tolerant kidney transplant recipients. The CDR3 totals 15 residues. The V and J ends lost 4 bases and 4 bases, in that order; junction bases with no gene match: 5. The germline V gene has CDR1 ENHRY and CDR2 SYGVKD. Only in-frame clones appear in the TCRdb table, and some are missing; sequencing was by immunoSEQ multiplex PCR. The sample lists approximately 98,000 clones; 85% to 90% were seen once. The rearrangement joins TRBV10-3 to TRBJ2-1, with 9 bases aligning to TRBD2. The TCR comes from a human donor who received a combined kidney and bone marrow transplant. The sample consisted of CD4+ T cells from blood, taken before the transplant. In DNA form, the CDR3 reads TGTGCCATCAGTGGTACTAGCGGGCCTTACAATGAGCAGTTCTTC. It translates to CAISGTSGPYNEQFF.